This TCR beta chain was sequenced during a study of cytomegalovirus exposure and HLA in healthy donors. Across the study: Out of about 179 million T cells, an earlier analysis found some 120 million unique TCR beta sequences in total. Study observations and caveats: Testing in vitro showed three CMV-associated chains specific for CMV antigens.

Primers: 60 Vbeta forward and 13 Jbeta reverse. Only in-frame clones appear in the TCRdb table, and some are missing; sequencing was by immunoSEQ multiplex PCR. The table counts some 48,000 clones; 6% to 7% lies in the top ten. As concerns this clone: Its antigen is still unknown.

The V end was cut by 6 bases, the J end by 6 bases, with 12 bases between. The CDR3 sequence is 13 residues long. Germline CDR1 reads MNHEY; CDR2 reads SVGAGI. This chain joins TRBV6-5 and TRBJ1-5; D possibly corresponds to TRBD1 (6 bases). The source of this sequence is a male donor in good health and CMV-seropositive. Sequencing was done on a sample of PBMCs. The CDR3 nucleotides are TGTGCCAGCAGGGGGGCAGGGACTCAGCCCCAGCATTTT. It specifies CASRGAGTQPQHF.